This TCR beta chain was recorded in a study of graft-versus-host responses after intestinal transplantation. The assay was immunoSEQ multiplex PCR, and TCRdb's table has in-frame clones only and misses some. Of some 45,000 clones in the sample, just under 95% were seen once. General study results and limits: Recipient marrow held GvH clones, some first seen in ileum or blood. Elevated graft-versus-host to host-versus-graft clonal ratios in allografts were recorded for patients with graft-donor T cell macrochimerism.

Looked up from germline, CDR1 is SNHLY and CDR2 is FYNNEI. This CDR3 comprises 15 residues. Trimming removed 1 base at V and 6 bases at J, with 12 bases between. Comments on this clone: Its specificity is not known.

The source material was PBMCs, sampled around 330 days after intestinal transplant. The V and J genes are TRBV2 and TRBJ2-2, with D possibly being TRBD2 (6 bases). This TCR derives from a human patient who received an intestinal transplant, so some T cells may come from the graft donor. The CDR3 region has the DNA TGTGCCAGCAGTGAAGTTCCCAGGGAGGCCGGGGAGCTGTTTTTT. It codes for CASSEVPREAGELFF.